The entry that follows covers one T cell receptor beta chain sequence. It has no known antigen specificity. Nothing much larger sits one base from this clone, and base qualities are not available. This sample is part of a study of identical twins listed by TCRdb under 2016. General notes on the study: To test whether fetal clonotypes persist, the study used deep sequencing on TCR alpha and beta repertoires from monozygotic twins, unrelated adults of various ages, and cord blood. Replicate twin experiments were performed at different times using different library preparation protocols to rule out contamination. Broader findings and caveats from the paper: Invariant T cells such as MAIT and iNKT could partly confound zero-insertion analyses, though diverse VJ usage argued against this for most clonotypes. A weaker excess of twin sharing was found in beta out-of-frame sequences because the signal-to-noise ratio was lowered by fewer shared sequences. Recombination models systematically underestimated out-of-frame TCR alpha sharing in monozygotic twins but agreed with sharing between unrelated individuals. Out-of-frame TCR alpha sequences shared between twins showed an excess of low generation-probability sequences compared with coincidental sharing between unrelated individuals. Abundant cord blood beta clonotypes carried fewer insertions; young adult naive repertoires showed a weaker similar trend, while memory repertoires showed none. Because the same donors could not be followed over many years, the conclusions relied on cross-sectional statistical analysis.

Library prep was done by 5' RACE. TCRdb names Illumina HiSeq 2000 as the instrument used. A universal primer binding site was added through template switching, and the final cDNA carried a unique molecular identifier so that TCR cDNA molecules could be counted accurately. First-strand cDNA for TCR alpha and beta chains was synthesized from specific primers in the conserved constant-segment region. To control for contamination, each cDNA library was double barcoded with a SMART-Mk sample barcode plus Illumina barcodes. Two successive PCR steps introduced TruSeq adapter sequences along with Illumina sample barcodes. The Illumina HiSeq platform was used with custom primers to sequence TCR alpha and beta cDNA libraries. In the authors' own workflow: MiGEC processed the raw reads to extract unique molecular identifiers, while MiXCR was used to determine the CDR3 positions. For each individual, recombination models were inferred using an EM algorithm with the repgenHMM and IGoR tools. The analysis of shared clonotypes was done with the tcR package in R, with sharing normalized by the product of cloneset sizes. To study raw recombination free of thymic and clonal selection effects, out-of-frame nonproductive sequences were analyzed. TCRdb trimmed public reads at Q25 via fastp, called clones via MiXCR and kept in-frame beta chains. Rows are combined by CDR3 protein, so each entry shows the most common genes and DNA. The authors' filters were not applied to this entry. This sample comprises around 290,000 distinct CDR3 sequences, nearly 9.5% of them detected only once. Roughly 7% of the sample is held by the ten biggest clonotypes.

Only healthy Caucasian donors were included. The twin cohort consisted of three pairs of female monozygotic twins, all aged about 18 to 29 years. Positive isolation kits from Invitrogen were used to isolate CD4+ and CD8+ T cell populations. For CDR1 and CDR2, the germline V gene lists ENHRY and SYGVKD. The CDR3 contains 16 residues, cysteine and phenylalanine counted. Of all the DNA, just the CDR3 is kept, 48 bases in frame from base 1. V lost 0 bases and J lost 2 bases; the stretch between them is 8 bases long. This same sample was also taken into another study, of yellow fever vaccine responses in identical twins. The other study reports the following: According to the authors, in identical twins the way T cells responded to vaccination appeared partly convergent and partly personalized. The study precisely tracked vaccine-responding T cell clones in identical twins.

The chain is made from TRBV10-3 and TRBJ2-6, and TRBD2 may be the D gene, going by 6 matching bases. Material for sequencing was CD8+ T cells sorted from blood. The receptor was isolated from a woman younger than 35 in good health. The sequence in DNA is TGTGCCATCAGTGAGTCGGGGGGAGCTGGGGCCAACGTCCTGACTTTC. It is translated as CAISESGGAGANVLTF.